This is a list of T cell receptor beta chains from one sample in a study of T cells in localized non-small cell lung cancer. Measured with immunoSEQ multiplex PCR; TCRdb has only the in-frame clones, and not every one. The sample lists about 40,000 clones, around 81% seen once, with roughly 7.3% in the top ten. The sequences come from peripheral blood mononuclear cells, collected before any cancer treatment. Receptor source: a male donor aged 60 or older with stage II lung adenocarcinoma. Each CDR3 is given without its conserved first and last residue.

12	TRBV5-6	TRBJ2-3	ASSPGLSTDTQY
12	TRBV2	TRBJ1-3	ASSERDGGNTIY
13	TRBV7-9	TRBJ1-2	ASSAGTGAAHGYT
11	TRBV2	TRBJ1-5	ASSDRGRQPQH
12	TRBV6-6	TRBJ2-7	ASSPQRGKGEQY
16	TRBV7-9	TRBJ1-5	ASSLDRGQGFSNQPQH
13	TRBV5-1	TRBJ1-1	ASSFLGETDSEAF
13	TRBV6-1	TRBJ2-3	ASSERGANTDTQY
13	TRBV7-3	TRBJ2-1	ASSPRRGQGGEQF
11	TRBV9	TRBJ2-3	ASSVALGGTQY
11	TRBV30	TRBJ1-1	AWSGQGGTEAF
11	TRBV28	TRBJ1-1	AGSGDRYTEAF
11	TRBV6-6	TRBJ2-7	ASHQGSRYEQY
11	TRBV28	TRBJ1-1	ASRLAGEAEAF
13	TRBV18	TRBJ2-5	ASSPQGSPSETQY
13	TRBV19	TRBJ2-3	ASTLGGGGTDTQY
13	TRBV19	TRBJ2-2	ASSIGSQYTGELF
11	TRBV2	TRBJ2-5	ASRASGRETQY
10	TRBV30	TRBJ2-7	AGRRGRYEQY
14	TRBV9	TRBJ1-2	ASSAEVGQGNYGYT
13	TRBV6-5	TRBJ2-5	ASRARGFGQETQY
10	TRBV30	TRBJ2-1	AWSSRNNEQF
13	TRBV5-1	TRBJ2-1	ASSLATGPQVSQF
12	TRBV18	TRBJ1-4	ASSPGPTHEKLF
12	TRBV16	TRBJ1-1	ASSRQPEGTEAF
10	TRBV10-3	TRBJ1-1	ATGQGDPEAF
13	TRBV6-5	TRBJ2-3	ASSYRTGRADTQY
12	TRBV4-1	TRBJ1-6	ASGKGPDNSPLH
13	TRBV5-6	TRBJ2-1	ASSLFGPVDNEQF
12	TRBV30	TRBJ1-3	AWQTGTTGNTIY
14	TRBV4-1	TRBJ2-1	ASSHIDLISYNEQF
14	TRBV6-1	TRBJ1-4	ASSAGTHSTNEKLF
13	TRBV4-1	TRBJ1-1	ASSQDLVLRTGAF
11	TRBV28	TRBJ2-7	ASTPPGTYEQY
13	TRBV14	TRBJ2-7	ASSRMDRRIYEQY
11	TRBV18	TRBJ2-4	ASSPPVGDIQY
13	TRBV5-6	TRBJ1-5	ASGSATMSNQPQH
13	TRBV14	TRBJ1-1	ASSQDQVRSTEAF
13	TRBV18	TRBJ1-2	ASSPNRDTFRGYT
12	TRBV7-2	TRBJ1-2	ASSQPGTWDGYT
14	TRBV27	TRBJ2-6	ASSSGQGDGANVLT
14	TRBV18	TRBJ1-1	ASSPNDRALNTEAF
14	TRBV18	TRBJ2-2	ASSPPGRGESGELF
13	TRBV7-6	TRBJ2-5	ASSLGGGRGETQY
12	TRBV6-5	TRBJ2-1	ASSSGLAVNEQF